This T cell receptor (beta chain) originates from a study of shared clonotypes between healthy human individuals. CD45RA+ naive and CD45RA-negative memory subsets were separated from CD4+ cells. Once extracted for a subset, genomic DNA was divided evenly among several immunoSEQ plates. Produced via immunoSEQ multiplex PCR; TCRdb's table is partial and in-frame only. Of some 1.5 million clones detected, roughly 96% appear once; the ten largest clones hold 0.95% to 1.5%. V was pared by 3 bases and J by 2 bases, with 20 bases of the junction left unmatched. This CDR3 region has 20 residues. Germline V gene sequence: CDR1 MNHEY, CDR2 SMNVEV (reference sequence).

This TCR came from a man aged 25 to 40 in good health. Input material: naive CD4+ T cells sorted from blood. The subset denotes: CD45RA+ positively selected. The chain has TRBV27 and TRBJ2-3; 7 bases map to TRBD2. CDR3 residues: CASSFDRSPIPGGLTDTQYF. CDR3 DNA: TGTGCCAGCAGTTTCGACCGGTCCCCTATTCCGGGAGGTCTCACAGATACGCAGTATTTT.